This T cell receptor (beta chain) was profiled in a study of OX40 agonist ivuxolimab in advanced cancers. Of note for this clone: The target antigen is unknown.

Findings and caveats of the study: More expanded clones were seen, on average, in CD8+ T cells than in CD4+.

The method was immunoSEQ multiplex PCR; TCRdb's version includes in-frame clones alone and lacks a portion of them. The sample lists some 30,000 clones; more than 75% were seen once. The receptor comes from an adult with an advanced solid tumor such as melanoma, head and neck, liver or kidney cancer. This sample comprised CD4+ or CD8+ T cells sorted from blood, obtained in a trial of the OX40 agonist ivuxolimab.

The CDR3 protein is CASSSTPRDRENEQYF. In DNA form, the CDR3 reads TGCGCCAGCAGCAGTACCCCCCGGGACAGGGAAAACGAGCAGTACTTC. The chain is built from TRBV5-1 and TRBJ2-7, with 9 bases that match TRBD1. This CDR3 is built from 16 residues. V gave up 4 bases and J gave up 5 bases; unmatched junction bases: 13. CDR1 and CDR2 (germline): SGHRS, YFSETQ.